These 16 T cell receptor beta chains came from one sample sequenced in a study of monozygotic twins with inflammatory bowel disease. TCRdb re-called the 5' RACE reads, yielding one record per CDR3 amino acid sequence without DNA. This table holds about 300,000 distinct CDR3 sequences. Sequencing was carried out using blood. The receptors come from a human donor with ulcerative colitis or Crohn's disease, or a healthy co-twin of an affected twin (not recorded which).

The rearrangement joins TRBV25-1 to TRBJ2-7; TCRdb reports TRBD1, a call that lacks DNA to check it against. Germline V gene data show CDR1 as MGHDK and CDR2 as SYGVNS. This CDR3 spans 14 amino acids. The CDR3 sequence: CASSGGQGAHEQYF.

V gene TRBV20-1 combines with J gene TRBJ2-7; TCRdb indicates TRBD2, and absent DNA this call remains unverified. The CDR3 extends over 15 amino acids. Germline CDR1 DFQATT, CDR2 SNEGSKA (reference sequence). CDR3: CSAREFRGPSYEQYF.

The V gene is TRBV6-1, the J gene TRBJ2-1. CDR3 length equals 11 residues. Germline CDR1 is MNHNS and CDR2 is SASEGT. This chain's CDR3 is CASSESPKQFF.

The chain carries TRBV18 and TRBJ1-6. Germline CDR1 and CDR2: KGHSH and LQKENI. This CDR3 comprises 16 residues. CDR3 sequence: CASSPPPSSYNSPLHF.

This chain's CDR3 is CASSLAGLAIPYEQFF. This chain connects TRBV7-2 to TRBJ2-1; TCRdb names TRBD2, which stays unverified in the absence of DNA. Germline CDR1 is SGHTA and CDR2 is FQGNSA. The CDR3 runs 16 residues. Full variable domain (missing parts from reference TRBV7-2 and TRBJ2-1): GAGVSQSPSNKVTEKGKDVELRCDPISGHTALYWYRQSLGQGLEFLIYFQGNSAPDKSGLPSDRFSAERTGGSVSTLTIQRTQQEDSAVYLCASSLAGLAIPYEQFFGPGTRLTVL.

J is TRBJ2-1 and V is TRBV20-1; TCRdb's D gene call, TRBD2, goes unchecked for lack of DNA. CDR3 size: 15 residues. Germline CDR1 DFQATT, CDR2 SNEGSKA (reference sequence). The CDR3 loop is CSARTPGTSVNEQFF.

The CDR3 region is CASSLDGTGVNEQFF. This chain links TRBV5-1 with TRBJ2-1; TCRdb gives TRBD1 as the D gene, but with no DNA this cannot be confirmed. This CDR3 comprises 15 residues. Germline V gene lookup returns CDR1 SGHRS and CDR2 YFSETQ.

V usage is TRBV12-3 or TRBV12-4 and J usage is TRBJ2-7. The CDR3 has 11 residues. The CDR3: CASTLGHEQYF.

The chain combines TRBV12-3 or TRBV12-4 with TRBJ1-5; TCRdb designates TRBD1, a call that cannot be tested without DNA. The CDR3 sequence is 14 residues long. The CDR3 sequence: CASSETGAGQPQHF.

The rearrangement joins TRBV7-9 to TRBJ2-3; the D gene TCRdb calls, TRBD1, cannot be checked with no DNA. The germline gives CDR1 SEHNR, CDR2 FQNEAQ (reference sequence). The CDR3 extends over 15 amino acids. The CDR3 spells CASSLDRGKADTQYF.

The chain joins TRBV11-2 to TRBJ1-6; the D gene TCRdb calls, TRBD1, cannot be checked with no DNA. The germline V gene has CDR1 SGHAT and CDR2 FQNNGV. CDR3 length: 13 residues. CDR3 protein: CASSPGRISPLHF.

The chain recombines TRBV27 with TRBJ2-7; TCRdb selects TRBD1, and the lack of DNA leaves this call unchecked. The germline V gene encodes CDR1 MNHEY and CDR2 SMNVEV (reference sequence). The CDR3 covers 13 residues. CDR3 loop: CASMRQGTYEQYF.

The rearrangement joins TRBV10-2 to TRBJ2-1. Germline V gene sequence: CDR1 WSHSY, CDR2 SAAADI. The CDR3 is made up of 13 amino acids. CDR3 sequence: CASSESRVTEQFF.

This CDR3 reads CASSPTAGSETQYF. The chain employs TRBV27 and TRBJ2-5. Germline V gene sequence: CDR1 MNHEY, CDR2 SMNVEV (reference sequence). The CDR3 spans 14 residues.

CDR3 sequence: CSAARMDYEQYF. V usage is TRBV20-1 and J usage is TRBJ2-7. CDR3 length: 12 amino acids. Germline loops: CDR1 DFQATT, CDR2 SNEGSKA (reference sequence).

This chain links TRBV5-7 with TRBJ2-3; TCRdb selects TRBD1, and the lack of DNA leaves this call unchecked. TRBV5-7 is noted as an ORF with a role that remains uncertain. The CDR3 is made up of 16 amino acids. The CDR3 sequence is CASSFDGGFLTDTQYF.